The clone carrying this TCR beta chain was observed once. The sample comes from a study of blood T cell repertoires in COVID-19. Germline CDR1 reads SGHRS; CDR2 reads YFSETQ. The CDR3 extends over 14 amino acids. V trimming: 5 bases; J trimming: 5 bases; junction bases outside the gene matches: 5. Repertoires were generated with immunoSEQ multiplex PCR, while TCRdb's copy carries only in-frame clones and drops some. The table records about 280,000 clones, 87% of them present only once. Sequencing was done on a sample of peripheral blood. The TCR sequence derives from a woman between 45 and 65 years old who had recovered from COVID-19. The chain carries TRBV5-1 and TRBJ1-5; TRBD1 aligns across 9 bases. CDR3 DNA: TGCGCCAGCAGTCGGACAGGGGAGGATCAGCCCCAGCATTTT. It codes for CASSRTGEDQPQHF. The entire variable domain, with the rest obtained from reference TRBV5-1 and TRBJ1-5, is as follows: KAGVTQTPRYLIKTRGQQVTLSCSPISGHRSVSWYQQTPGQGLQFLFEYFSETQRNKGNFPGRFSGRQFSNSRSEMNVSTLELGDSALYLCASSRTGEDQPQHFGDGTRLSIL.